This T cell receptor beta chain is drawn from a study of blood T cells in healthy people across ages. Germline CDR1 is MDHEN and CDR2 is SYDVKM. Trimming took 8 bases from V and 4 from J, leaving 17 bases between them. This CDR3 has 14 residues. This clonotype showed up just a few times. Its specificity is not known. General study points: The diversity estimates, figures obtained from one million T cells, were considered underestimates.

The second PCR ran about 6 to 12 cycles with a sample-barcoded 5' primer and J-beta primers. A template-switch adaptor that had 12 random nucleotides put a tag on each cDNA molecule. Each CDR3 protein gets one entry after TCRdb re-called the 5' RACE reads with MiXCR. Here the sample spans hundreds of thousands of distinct CDR3 sequences, 49% being singletons. This chain uses TRBV28 with TRBJ2-5; TRBD2 is a possible D gene (5 bases). Sequencing was performed on blood. This TCR was sampled from a woman aged 55-70 years in good health. The CDR3 spells CASLSPTRVETQYF. CDR3 in DNA: TGTGCCAGCTTATCTCCTACTAGAGTAGAGACCCAGTACTTC.